A single sample gave rise to the 2 T cell receptor beta chains below, sequenced in a study of OX40 agonist ivuxolimab in advanced cancers. Clones were read by immunoSEQ multiplex PCR, and TCRdb kept only the in-frame ones, dropping some. The sample contains around 45,000 clones, about 92% of which appear only once. Sequenced here: CD4+ or CD8+ T cells sorted from blood, sampled in a trial of the OX40 agonist ivuxolimab. These receptors all stem from an adult with an advanced solid tumor such as melanoma, head and neck, liver or kidney cancer.

The chain combines TRBV11-1 with TRBJ1-1, with 10 bases matching TRBD1. Per the germline V gene, CDR1 is SGHAT and CDR2 is FQDESV (reference sequence). V shed 5 bases and J 1 base; nucleotides not matched to a gene: 10. This CDR3 comprises 17 residues. In DNA, the CDR3 is TGTGCCAGCAGCCATAGTCCCGGGACAGGGGCGAACACTGAAGCTTTCTTT. This gives the protein CASSHSPGTGANTEAFF.

The chain recombines TRBV27 with TRBJ2-2; D may be TRBD1 (6 bases). Trimming shortened V by 7 bases and J by 6 bases, and 15 bases separated the two germline ends. CDR1 and CDR2 from the germline V gene are MNHEY and SMNVEV (reference sequence). The CDR3 has 14 amino acids. CDR3 in DNA: TGTGCCAGCATGTGGACAGAGGCGGCCGGGGAGCTGTTTTTT. Translating gives CASMWTEAAGELFF.